These 12 T cell receptor beta chains were all obtained from the same sample, sequenced in a study of blood T cell repertoires in COVID-19. Method: immunoSEQ multiplex PCR; TCRdb's copy keeps in-frame clones and lacks some. The sample has under 55,000 clones, around 85% seen once. Source material: peripheral blood. These receptors originate from a woman older than 75 with acute or convalescent COVID-19.

The gene calls are TRBV20-1 and TRBJ2-1; no clear D. Germline V CDR1 and CDR2: DFQATT, SNEGSKA (reference sequence). With 3 bases removed from V and 4 bases from J, the gap between germline ends came to 13 bases. The CDR3 contains 14 residues. The CDR3 is CSASMALQYNEQFF. DNA for the CDR3: TGCAGTGCTAGTATGGCTCTTCAATACAATGAGCAGTTCTTC.

This chain joins TRBV19 and TRBJ2-3; tentative D call: TRBD2 (6 bases). This CDR3 comprises 14 residues. Trimming cost V 7 bases and J 2 bases, with 13 bases left between them. In germline, CDR1 is LNHDA, CDR2 SQIVND (reference sequence). CDR3 protein: CASKERAITDTQYF. CDR3 in DNA: TGTGCCAGTAAGGAGCGGGCTATCACAGATACGCAGTATTTT. Full variable domain (rest looked up from reference TRBV19 and TRBJ2-3): DGGITQSPKYLFRKEGQNVTLSCEQNLNHDAMYWYRQDPGQGLRLIYYSQIVNDFQKGDIAEGYSVSREKKESFPLTVTSAQKNPTAFYLCASKERAITDTQYFGPGTRLTVL.

The chain recombines TRBV2 with TRBJ1-4; possible D gene TRBD1, 6 bases. The CDR3 spans 14 residues. Germline CDR1 SNHLY, CDR2 FYNNEI. V gave up 8 bases and J gave up 8 bases, with 18 bases separating them. The CDR3 bases are TGTGCCAGCCTGTACGACAGGTCCGGGGAAAAACTGTTTTTT. Its translation is CASLYDRSGEKLFF.

The chain has TRBV2 and TRBJ1-2; 7 bases map to TRBD1. Germline V gives CDR1 SNHLY, CDR2 FYNNEI. The CDR3 runs to 14 residues. The J segment lost 7 bases and the V segment lost 3 bases, leaving 8 bases of the junction unmatched. CDR3 in amino acids: CASSEERGRGGYTF. In DNA, the CDR3 is TGTGCCAGCAGTGAGGAAAGGGGGCGCGGTGGCTACACCTTC.

This rearrangement joins TRBV19 to TRBJ1-1; D perhaps matches TRBD1 (6 bases). Deletions cut 5 bases from V and 10 bases from J, with 23 bases between. The CDR3 contains 15 residues. The germline gives CDR1 LNHDA, CDR2 SQIVND (reference sequence). For the CDR3, the DNA is TGTGCCAGTAGTGGCAGGGGTCTCGCTTTTCCTGGAGCTTTCTTT. Protein sequence: CASSGRGLAFPGAFF.

About this clone: The germline gene is not matched at one end of the junction; a read error may be the cause. V usage is TRBV28 and J usage is TRBJ1-5, with unresolved D. The germline V gene has CDR1 MDHEN and CDR2 SYDVKM. The CDR3 is 14 amino acids. The CDR3 DNA is TGTGCCAGCAGTCCCGGACTGAGTAATCGGCCCCAGCATTTT. It translates to CASSPGLSNRPQHF.

This clone was detected once. J is TRBJ2-3 and V is TRBV2; possible D gene TRBD1, 6 bases. The CDR3 is 14 residues long. Germline V CDR1 and CDR2: SNHLY, FYNNEI. Trimming left V 8 bases short and J 1 base short, with 13 bases between. The CDR3 nucleotides are TGTGCCAGCGGACCAAGGACAGGCACAGATACGCAGTATTTT. It is translated as CASGPRTGTDTQYF.

This clone was seen at least ten times. The V gene is TRBV2, the J gene TRBJ2-7, with 7 bases aligning to TRBD2. V dropped 11 bases and J dropped 0; count of bases not matched to a gene: 16. The CDR3 loop spans 16 amino acids. Germline CDR1 SNHLY, CDR2 FYNNEI. CDR3 protein: CARWGGERVGSYEQYF. Here the CDR3 DNA reads TGTGCCCGCTGGGGGGGGGAACGGGTGGGCTCCTACGAGCAGTACTTC.

The CDR3, as DNA: TGTGCCAGCAGTTACTCGGACAGGGTGGGCGGCTACACCTTC. It codes for CASSYSDRVGGYTF. V usage is TRBV6-5 and J usage is TRBJ1-2; 8 bases fit TRBD1. The CDR3 runs 14 residues. V lost 0 bases and J lost 8; bases outside the gene matches: 5. In germline, CDR1 is MNHEY, CDR2 SVGAGI.

This sequence joins TRBV19 and TRBJ2-3, with D possibly being TRBD2 (5 bases). This CDR3 region has 14 residues. Germline CDR1 reads LNHDA; CDR2 reads SQIVND (reference sequence). Trimming took off 5 bases at V and 5 bases at J, with 14 bases between the two ends. This chain's CDR3 is CASSGGLGGDTQYF. CDR3 bases: TGTGCCAGTAGTGGAGGTTTAGGCGGAGATACGCAGTATTTT.

The CDR3 spells CASSQLHLYEQYF. The DNA for the CDR3 is TGTGCCAGCAGCCAATTACACCTCTACGAGCAGTACTTC. The chain is built from TRBV3-1 (or the pseudogene TRBV3-2) and TRBJ2-7; D uncertain. The CDR3 runs 13 residues. Trimming shortened V by 2 bases and J by 3 bases, and 8 bases separated the two germline ends. Germline V gene lookup returns CDR1 LGHDT and CDR2 YNNKEL (reference sequence).

V gene TRBV2 combines with J gene TRBJ2-2; TRBD1 is a possible D gene (5 bases). The CDR3 consists of 18 residues. Per germline, CDR1 SNHLY and CDR2 FYNNEI. Trimming removed 6 bases at V and 0 bases at J, with 20 bases between. The chain's CDR3 is CASRARQPLEANTGELFF. DNA for the CDR3: TGTGCCAGCAGGGCAAGACAGCCCCTCGAAGCGAACACCGGGGAGCTGTTTTTT. Filled out from reference TRBV2 and TRBJ2-2, the complete variable domain reads EPEVTQTPSHQVTQMGQEVILRCVPISNHLYFYWYRQILGQKVEFLVSFYNNEISEKSEIFDDQFSVERPDGSNFTLKIRSTKLEDSAMYFCASRARQPLEANTGELFFGEGSRLTVL.